This is a list of T cell receptor beta chains from one sample in a study of T-cell memory formation after mild COVID-19. Via MiXCR, TCRdb re-called the 5' RACE reads, giving one row per CDR3 protein. The table records 400,000 to 500,000 distinct CDR3 sequences, about a sixth of them present only once. The sample comprised PBMCs or a T cell subset sorted from them (not recorded which). The receptor source for this set is a man between 18 and 35 years old who had mild COVID-19 (a few samples of this study predate the infection). Cell type and time point are not known. The conserved cysteine and the conserved F or W are not part of the CDR3 here. The order of the fields is CDR3 protein, V gene, D gene. The D gene is left open where the match is weak.

CDR3aa: ASSQELAGGTDTQY
v_gene: TRBV4-3
d_gene: TRBD2

CDR3aa: ASSDSVVLF
v_gene: TRBV2
d_gene: NA

CDR3aa: ASSFWGGEQY
v_gene: TRBV12-3/TRBV12-4
d_gene: TRBD2

CDR3aa: ASSPNDRRNQPQH
v_gene: TRBV4-1
d_gene: NA

CDR3aa: ASGRANQHGELF
v_gene: TRBV7-2
d_gene: NA

CDR3aa: ASSGSPRSGQETQY
v_gene: TRBV7-6
d_gene: NA

CDR3aa: ASSLRHTEAF
v_gene: TRBV28
d_gene: NA

CDR3aa: ASSDGGGTDTQY
v_gene: TRBV5-1
d_gene: TRBD2

CDR3aa: ASSATAGGHTDTQY
v_gene: TRBV5-1
d_gene: TRBD2

CDR3aa: AISGNEAGNQPQH
v_gene: TRBV10-3
d_gene: NA

CDR3aa: SVDGHLGGYGYT
v_gene: TRBV29-1
d_gene: NA

CDR3aa: ASSPGGQVAQQY
v_gene: TRBV5-8
d_gene: NA

CDR3aa: ASREGQGNTIY
v_gene: TRBV12-3/TRBV12-4
d_gene: TRBD1

CDR3aa: SARDGEATEAF
v_gene: TRBV20-1
d_gene: NA

CDR3aa: SAGTAGGEQF
v_gene: TRBV29-1
d_gene: NA

CDR3aa: SPQRLAGVEQF
v_gene: TRBV29-1
d_gene: TRBD2

CDR3aa: ASSLWTSRETQY
v_gene: TRBV7-2
d_gene: TRBD2

CDR3aa: ASTPGATNEKLF
v_gene: TRBV7-9
d_gene: NA

CDR3aa: ATSPASGGSSYNEQF
v_gene: TRBV24-1
d_gene: TRBD2

CDR3aa: SARDFASGGPNTQY
v_gene: TRBV20-1
d_gene: TRBD2

CDR3aa: ASSRKGDQVPHYEKLF
v_gene: TRBV5-6
d_gene: NA

CDR3aa: ASSSYRGSTQY
v_gene: TRBV11-2
d_gene: TRBD1

CDR3aa: ASSRGYLEANYGYT
v_gene: TRBV7-2
d_gene: NA

CDR3aa: ASSSWGTGNTIY
v_gene: TRBV6-5
d_gene: NA

CDR3aa: ASSQDPRGTSSYNEQF
v_gene: TRBV4-3
d_gene: NA

CDR3aa: ASSHTPRDSPLH
v_gene: TRBV6-2/TRBV6-3
d_gene: NA

CDR3aa: ASSSRSIQETQY
v_gene: TRBV7-2
d_gene: NA

CDR3aa: ASSLSASTGELF
v_gene: TRBV7-3
d_gene: NA

CDR3aa: ASSRDRNNSPLH
v_gene: TRBV14
d_gene: TRBD1